This TCR beta chain was captured by sequencing in a study of T-cell reconstitution after alpha-beta-depleted transplantation in children (dated by TCRdb to about 2016). About the investigation overall: Using TCR repertoire profiling, the study followed T-cell immune reconstitution in a quantitative way in children after TCRalphabeta/CD19-depleted allogeneic hematopoietic cell transplantation. Overall study results and their limits: The apparently early alphabetaT-cell count recovery about two months after transplant was reportedly dependent on only several hundred rapidly expanded clones derived from non-depleted graft cells. Over subsequent months, a decline in hyperexpanded clone frequencies was noted, and after one year, T-cell counts and TCRbeta diversity were mostly ascribed to newly produced T cells. In some patients, the high TCRbeta diversity seen at day 60 was put down to recipient T cells and intrathymic progenitors that had survived conditioning.

Inclusive of the bounding cysteine and phenylalanine, the CDR3 is 15 residues long. This entry keeps only the CDR3 DNA: 45 bases, framed from base 1. Looking up the germline V gene yields CDR1 SGDLS and CDR2 YYNGEE. Relative to germline, V is missing 3 bases and J is missing 8 bases, with 7 bases of the junction outside any gene match. Library generation was performed with PCR. The sequencing machine was an Illumina HiSeq 2500. TCR library preparation used molecular barcoding, with unique molecular identifiers applied to normalize quantification of the TCRbeta repertoire. TCRdb ran its own pipeline on the public reads, namely fastp trimming at Q25 and MiXCR clone calling, and kept in-frame beta chains. Entries that share a CDR3 protein sequence are merged under the most common genes and DNA. Here the sample has roughly 48,000 distinct CDR3 sequences; around 5.9% occur a single time. About 30% of the sample rests with the top ten.

This clonotype came up many times. This clone's antigen is unknown. Base quality data are lacking; no much larger clone is found one base away. According to the study, the label for this sample's time point signals: day 60 (about 2 months) after transplantation. The label giving this sample's treatment or condition can be read as: allogeneic hematopoietic cell transplantation with graft depleted of TCRalphabeta T cells and CD19 B cells. TCRalphabeta/CD19-depleted allogeneic hematopoietic cell grafts were given to the transplant recipients, all of whom were children. The chain couples TRBV9 to TRBJ2-1; a stretch of 11 junction bases matches TRBD2. The TCR sequence derives from a female patient aged 2-9 years who had a stem cell transplant for aplastic anemia, so the T cells may come from the graft donor. The sequencing here drew on PBMCs, mostly from graft donor cells, taken 60 days after TCRalphabeta/CD19-depleted stem cell transplant. Here is the DNA: TGTGCCAGCAGCGATAGCGGGGGGGTAGGAGATGAGCAGTTCTTC. It encodes CASSDSGGVGDEQFF.